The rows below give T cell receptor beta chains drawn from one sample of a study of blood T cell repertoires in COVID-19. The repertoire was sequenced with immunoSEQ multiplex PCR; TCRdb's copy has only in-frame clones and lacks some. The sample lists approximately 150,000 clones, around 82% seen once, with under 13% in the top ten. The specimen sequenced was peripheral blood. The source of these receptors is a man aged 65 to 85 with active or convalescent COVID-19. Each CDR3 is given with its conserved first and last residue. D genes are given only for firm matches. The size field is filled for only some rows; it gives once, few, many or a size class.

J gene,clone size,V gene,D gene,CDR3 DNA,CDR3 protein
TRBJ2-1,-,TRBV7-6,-,TGTGCCAGCAGCCGACGGGTCGACGATGAGCAGTTCTTC,CASSRRVDDEQFF
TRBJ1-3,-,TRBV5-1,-,TGCGCCAGCAGCTTGGGGGAGCCTAGCTCTGGAAACACCATATATTTT,CASSLGEPSSGNTIYF
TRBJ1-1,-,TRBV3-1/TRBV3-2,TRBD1,TGTGCCAGCAGCCCACAGGGGGCGAGTGGGAACACTGAAGCTTTCTTT,CASSPQGASGNTEAFF
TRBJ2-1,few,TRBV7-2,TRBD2,TGTGCCAGCAGCTTTAGCGGGAGCTCCTACAATGAGCAGTTCTTC,CASSFSGSSYNEQFF
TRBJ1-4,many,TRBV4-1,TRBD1,TGCGCCAGCAGCCACTACTGGACAGGGTCGGATGAAAAACTGTTTTTT,CASSHYWTGSDEKLFF
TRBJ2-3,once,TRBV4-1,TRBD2,TGCGCCAGCAGCCAAGATCCAGGACTAGCGGGAACATCAGATACGCAGTATTTT,CASSQDPGLAGTSDTQYF
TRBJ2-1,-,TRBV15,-,TGTGCCACCAGCAAACGGAGTCCCTACAATGAGCAGTTCTTC,CATSKRSPYNEQFF
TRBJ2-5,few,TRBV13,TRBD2,TGTGCCAGCAGCATCTGGGGCGGGGGGGAGACCCAGTACTTC,CASSIWGGGETQYF
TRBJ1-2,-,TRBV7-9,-,TGTGCCAGCAGCTTATCTGACACAGGCTATGGCTACACCTTC,CASSLSDTGYGYTF
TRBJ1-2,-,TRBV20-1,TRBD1,TGCAGTGCTAGCAGGGGGCTTGGCTACACCTTC,CSASRGLGYTF
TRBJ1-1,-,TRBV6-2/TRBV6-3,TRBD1,TGTGCCAGCAGTTACTCGAATGACAGGGGAGGCACTGAAGCTTTCTTT,CASSYSNDRGGTEAFF
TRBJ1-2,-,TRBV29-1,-,TGCAGCGTTGAAGAGCGGACTGGAGCTAACTATGGCTACACCTTC,CSVEERTGANYGYTF
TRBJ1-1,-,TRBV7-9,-,TGTGCCAGCAGCCCCACCCGAAGAGGGGGGGGAGCTTTCTTT,CASSPTRRGGGAFF
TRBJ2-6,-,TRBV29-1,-,TGCAGCGGGGCTACTGGGGCCAACGTCCTGACTTTC,CSGATGANVLTF
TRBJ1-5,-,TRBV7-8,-,TGTGCCAGCAGCTCGACAGGTAGGGACCAGCCCCAGCATTTT,CASSSTGRDQPQHF
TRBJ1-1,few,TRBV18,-,TGTGCCAGCTCACCGAGAGGGCAGACCACTGAAGCTTTCTTT,CASSPRGQTTEAFF
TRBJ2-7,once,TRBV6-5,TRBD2,TGTGCCAGCAGGCTAGCGGGGGACTACGAGCAGTACTTC,CASRLAGDYEQYF
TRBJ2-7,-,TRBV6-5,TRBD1,TGTGCCAGCAGCCAACCCCCGGGACAGGGGGGGGAGCAGTACTTC,CASSQPPGQGGEQYF
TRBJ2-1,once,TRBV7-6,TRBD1,TGTGCCAGCAGCTACCAGGGGGTCAGCTCCTACAATGAGCAGTTCTTC,CASSYQGVSSYNEQFF
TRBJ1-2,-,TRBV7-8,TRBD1,TGTGCCAGCAGCTTAGAGAACAGGGGCGTAAACTATGGCTACACCTTC,CASSLENRGVNYGYTF
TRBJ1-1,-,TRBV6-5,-,TGTGCCAGCTACCTTACACGGAACACTGAAGCTTTCTTT,CASYLTRNTEAFF
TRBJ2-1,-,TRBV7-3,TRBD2,TGTGCCAGCAGCTTAGCGGGAGGGCCTTTGAATGAGCAGTTCTTC,CASSLAGGPLNEQFF
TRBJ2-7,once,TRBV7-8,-,TGTGCCAGCAGCAGCCACAGGCCCTCCTACGAGCAGTACTTC,CASSSHRPSYEQYF
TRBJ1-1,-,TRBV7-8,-,TGTGCCAGCAGCTTAGTGGCCGGGTGGACTGAAGCTTTCTTT,CASSLVAGWTEAFF
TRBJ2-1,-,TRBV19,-,TGTGCCAGTAGTATGTTGCCAGCGGATGAGCAGTTCTTC,CASSMLPADEQFF
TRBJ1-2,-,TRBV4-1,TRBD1,TGCGCCAGCAGCCAAGCTACGACAGGGGTAAACTATGGCTACACCTTC,CASSQATTGVNYGYTF
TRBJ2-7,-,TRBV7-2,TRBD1,TGTGCCAGCAGCTCCCAACAGGGGGTCGAGCAGTACTTC,CASSSQQGVEQYF
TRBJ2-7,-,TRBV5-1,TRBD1,TGCGCCAGCAGCTTGGTCCCTGGACAGGGCTCGTACGAGCAGTACTTC,CASSLVPGQGSYEQYF
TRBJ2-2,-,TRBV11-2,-,TGTGCCAGCAGCTTAGCCAATCCCCGGGGTCGCACCGGGGAGCTGTTTTTT,CASSLANPRGRTGELFF
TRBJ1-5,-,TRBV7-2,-,TGTGCCAGCAGCTTACGGAGGGAACAGCCCCAGCATTTT,CASSLRREQPQHF
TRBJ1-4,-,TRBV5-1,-,TGCGCCAGCAGCTTGGAGCCCAATAATGAAAAACTGTTTTTT,CASSLEPNNEKLFF
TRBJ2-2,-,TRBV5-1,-,TGCGCCAGCAGCTTGGGGCCCGGGGCCGGGGAGCTGTTTTTT,CASSLGPGAGELFF
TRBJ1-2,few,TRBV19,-,TGTGCCAGTATTGAGGGGACACACGGCTATAACTATGGCTACACCTTC,CASIEGTHGYNYGYTF
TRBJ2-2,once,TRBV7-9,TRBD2,TGTGCCAGCAGCTTAGCGCCGGCTAGCGGGGGCGGGGAGCTGTTTTTT,CASSLAPASGGGELFF
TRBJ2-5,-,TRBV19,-,TGTGCCAGTAGCCTTACACAGGCCCAAGAGACCCAGTACTTC,CASSLTQAQETQYF
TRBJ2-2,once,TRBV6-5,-,TGTGCCAGCATGCTGAGGGGGGGATACACCGGGGAGCTGTTTTTT,CASMLRGGYTGELFF
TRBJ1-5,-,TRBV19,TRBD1,TGTGCCAGTAGTAGAACGGACAGGGGGCTGGATAGGAGTCAGCCCCAGCATTTT,CASSRTDRGLDRSQPQHF
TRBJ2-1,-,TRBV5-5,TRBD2,TGTGCCAGCAGCAGGGGATGGGGTAGGGGAGGGCAGCACAATGAGCAGTTCTTC,CASSRGWGRGGQHNEQFF
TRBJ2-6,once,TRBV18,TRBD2,TGTGCCAGCTCACCACCGGGACTAGCGGGAACTGGGGCCAACGTCCTGACTTTC,CASSPPGLAGTGANVLTF
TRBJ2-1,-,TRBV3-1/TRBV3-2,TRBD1,TGTGCCAGCAGCCTACGACAGGGCTACGACCATGAGCAGTTCTTC,CASSLRQGYDHEQFF
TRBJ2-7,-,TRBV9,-,TGTGCCAGCAGTACAGGCCCTAGCTCCTACGAGCAGTACTTC,CASSTGPSSYEQYF
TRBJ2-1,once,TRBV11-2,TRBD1,TGTGCCAGCGGCCTTCCGTCCCTTATACAGGGGATTCACAATGAGCAGTTCTTC,CASGLPSLIQGIHNEQFF
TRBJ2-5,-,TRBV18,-,TGTGCCAGCCTTGCGGGCAGGAAAGAGACCCAGTACTTC,CASLAGRKETQYF
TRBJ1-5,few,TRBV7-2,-,TGTGCCAGCAGCTTCGGACACTCAGTGGAGCCCCAGCATTTT,CASSFGHSVEPQHF
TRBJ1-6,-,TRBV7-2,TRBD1,TGTGCCAGCAGCTTAGCCGGACAGGCGTTTGCTACACCCCTCCACTTT,CASSLAGQAFATPLHF
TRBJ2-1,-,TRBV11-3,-,TGTGCCAGCAGCTTGGGTCCAACGGGCAATGAGCAGTTCTTC,CASSLGPTGNEQFF
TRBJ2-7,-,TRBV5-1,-,TGCGCCAGCAGCTTGGTCAGGGGCTACGAGCAGTACTTC,CASSLVRGYEQYF
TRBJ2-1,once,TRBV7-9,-,TGTGCCAGCAGCCCAGGGACTTTCAATGAGCAGTTCTTC,CASSPGTFNEQFF
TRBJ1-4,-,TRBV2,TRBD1,TGTGCCAGCAGTTCGACAGGGGCAACTAATGAAAAACTGTTTTTT,CASSSTGATNEKLFF
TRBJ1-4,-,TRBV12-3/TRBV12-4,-,TGTGCCAGCAGACCCACGGCGGGACTCTCGGTTTTT,CASRPTAGLSVF
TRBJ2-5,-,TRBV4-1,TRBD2,TGCGCCAGCAGCCAAGCCCAAACTAGCGGGACCTACGGGGAGACCCAGTACTTC,CASSQAQTSGTYGETQYF